The present T cell receptor (beta chain) was sequenced within a study of T cell changes during pregnancy in multiple sclerosis. Clones were read by immunoSEQ multiplex PCR, and TCRdb kept only the in-frame ones, dropping some. The sample lists some 60,000 clones, 80% to 95% occurring once. The TCR originated in a female donor in good health, enrolled as a control in a pregnancy study. The source was peripheral blood, collected in the third trimester of pregnancy.

DNA of the CDR3: TGTGCCAGCAGCTTAGCGGGGACTAGCGGGGGCCACAATGAGCAGTTCTTC. This codes for CASSLAGTSGGHNEQFF. The chain couples TRBV7-9 to TRBJ2-1, with TRBD2 identical over 14 bases. The V gene end was trimmed by 0 bases and the J gene end by 5 bases; junction bases not matched to a gene: 3. There are 17 residues in the CDR3. CDR1 and CDR2 from the germline V gene are SEHNR and FQNEAQ (reference sequence).